A selection of T cell receptor beta chains follows, all from one sample in a study of blood T cell repertoires in COVID-19. Generated by immunoSEQ multiplex PCR, the TCRdb table keeps only in-frame clones and is missing some. Here the sample spans about 47,000 clones, around 90% being singletons. Sequences were obtained from peripheral blood. These receptors all come from a human donor with active COVID-19. The donor label of this sample is uncertain. Both conserved end residues are part of each CDR3. The order of the fields is V gene, CDR3 length, J gene, D gene, clone size, CDR3 protein, CDR3 DNA. D genes are given only for firm matches. For some rows the clone size is stated as once, few or many, or as a class when expanded; others skip it.

>TRBV4-1|21|TRBJ2-1|TRBD2|.
CASSPRTSSGRAASSYNEQFF
TGCGCCAGCAGCCCCAGGACATCTAGCGGGAGGGCCGCAAGCTCCTACAATGAGCAGTTCTTC
>TRBV10-2|16|TRBJ2-1|TRBD2|.
CASSESYSGRSGEQFF
TGCGCCAGCAGTGAGTCGTATAGCGGGAGATCGGGTGAGCAGTTCTTC
>TRBV2|13|TRBJ2-1|.|.
CASNAYTLGEQFF
TGTGCCAGCAACGCGTATACCCTCGGTGAGCAGTTCTTC
>TRBV6-5|14|TRBJ1-3|TRBD1|.
CASARTGSGNTIYF
TGTGCCAGCGCCCGGACAGGGTCTGGAAACACCATATATTTT
>TRBV6-6|15|TRBJ2-3|TRBD2|few
CAITDSGRGSDTQYF
TGTGCCATTACAGATAGCGGGAGGGGATCAGATACGCAGTATTTT
>TRBV3-1/TRBV3-2|14|TRBJ2-3|.|.
CARLQGPDTDTQYF
TGTGCCAGACTACAGGGTCCCGACACAGATACGCAGTATTTT
>TRBV5-3|15|TRBJ2-2|.|.
CARSPTRPNTGELFF
TGTGCCAGAAGCCCTACTAGACCGAACACCGGGGAGCTGTTTTTT
>TRBV5-4|15|TRBJ2-5|TRBD2|.
CASSTLSGGGETQYF
TGTGCCAGCAGCACCCTAAGCGGGGGGGGCGAGACCCAGTACTTC
>TRBV11-2|15|TRBJ2-5|.|medium-sized
CASSPGVTGKETQYF
TGTGCCAGCAGCCCAGGGGTCACGGGTAAGGAGACCCAGTACTTC
>TRBV2|14|TRBJ1-2|.|.
CASSDRQRNYGYTF
TGTGCCAGCAGTGATCGCCAGAGGAACTATGGCTACACCTTC
>TRBV5-6|15|TRBJ2-7|TRBD2|few
CASSGIAGDYYEQYF
TGTGCCAGCAGCGGAATAGCGGGAGACTACTACGAGCAGTACTTC
>TRBV5-5|15|TRBJ1-3|.|.
CASSTGPHSGNTIYF
TGTGCCAGCAGCACAGGACCCCACTCTGGAAACACCATATATTTT
>TRBV4-1|16|TRBJ2-7|.|.
CASSQERGRLSHEQYF
TGCGCCAGCAGCCAAGAGCGAGGCAGACTATCCCACGAGCAGTACTTC
>TRBV6-5|15|TRBJ1-5|TRBD1|.
CASSRGQGVDEPQHF
TGTGCCAGCAGCAGGGGACAGGGGGTGGATGAGCCCCAGCATTTT
>TRBV18|14|TRBJ1-2|.|few
CASSPGQGPSLYTF
TGTGCCAGCTCACCCGGGCAGGGGCCTTCCCTATACACCTTC
>TRBV6-5|15|TRBJ2-5|.|.
CASSTGLQWGETQYF
TGTGCCAGCAGTACGGGACTTCAGTGGGGGGAGACCCAGTACTTC
>TRBV19|13|TRBJ2-1|.|.
CASNHAQGNEQFF
TGTGCCAGTAACCACGCTCAGGGCAATGAGCAGTTCTTC
>TRBV5-1|15|TRBJ2-7|TRBD1|.
CASSLVGTAPYEQYF
TGCGCCAGCAGCTTGGTGGGGACAGCCCCCTACGAGCAGTACTTC
>TRBV18|15|TRBJ1-1|TRBD1|.
CASSPRQGVNTEAFF
TGTGCCAGCTCACCCCGGCAGGGGGTGAACACTGAAGCTTTCTTT
>TRBV5-1|15|TRBJ2-3|TRBD2|.
CASSITSGNTDTQYF
TGCGCCAGCAGCATAACTAGCGGAAACACAGATACGCAGTATTTT
>TRBV6-5|13|TRBJ2-1|.|.
CASTSGSYNEQFF
TGTGCCAGCACCTCGGGCTCCTACAATGAGCAGTTCTTC
>TRBV4-2|15|TRBJ2-3|.|.
CASSQEQGAADTQYF
TGTGCCAGCAGCCAAGAGCAAGGGGCGGCAGATACGCAGTATTTT
>TRBV13|17|TRBJ2-2|TRBD1|.
CASSLVSGQVNTGELFF
TGTGCCAGCAGCTTAGTCTCGGGACAGGTTAACACCGGGGAGCTGTTTTTT
>TRBV11-2|17|TRBJ1-1|TRBD1|once
CASSLGRDSVMNTEAFF
TGTGCCAGCAGCTTAGGTAGGGACAGCGTAATGAACACTGAAGCTTTCTTT
>TRBV6-2/TRBV6-3|15|TRBJ1-4|.|.
CASSYSRQGTEKLFF
TGTGCCAGCAGTTACTCTCGTCAGGGGACCGAAAAACTGTTTTTT
>TRBV7-2|14|TRBJ1-3|.|once
CASSFGGVGNTIYF
TGTGCCAGCAGCTTCGGGGGGGTGGGAAACACCATATATTTT
>TRBV6-2/TRBV6-3|15|TRBJ2-1|TRBD2|.
CASSYFASGNNEQFF
TGTGCCAGCAGTTACTTTGCTAGCGGGAACAATGAGCAGTTCTTC
>TRBV18|14|TRBJ2-3|.|.
CASSPGGTTDTQYF
TGTGCCAGCTCACCTGGCGGGACCACAGATACGCAGTATTTT
>TRBV5-1|18|TRBJ1-1|.|.
CASSLEVTGWGPNTEAFF
TGCGCCAGCAGCTTGGAGGTAACAGGGTGGGGACCAAACACTGAAGCTTTCTTT
>TRBV7-9|14|TRBJ2-2|.|.
CASSPRPLTGELFF
TGTGCCAGCAGCCCCCGCCCATTGACTGGGGAGCTGTTTTTT
>TRBV19|17|TRBJ2-1|TRBD2|.
CASSRSFSGGTYNEQFF
TGTGCCAGTAGTAGGTCCTTTAGCGGGGGGACCTACAATGAGCAGTTCTTC
>TRBV6-1|15|TRBJ1-6|TRBD1|.
CASSEKTGRDSPLHF
TGTGCCAGCAGTGAAAAGACAGGGCGGGATTCACCCCTCCACTTT
>TRBV2|11|TRBJ1-2|.|.
CATVAIYGYTF
TGTGCCACCGTCGCTATTTATGGCTACACCTTC
>TRBV7-8|17|TRBJ1-5|TRBD1|.
CASSLMNRGAGNQPQHF
TGTGCCAGCAGTTTAATGAACAGGGGGGCGGGCAATCAGCCCCAGCATTTT
>TRBV6-6|13|TRBJ2-7|.|.
CASSYRTSYEQYF
TGTGCCAGCAGTTACCGCACTAGCTACGAGCAGTACTTC
>TRBV6-5|15|TRBJ2-7|.|.
CASSYDGQTIYEQYF
TGTGCCAGCAGTTACGATGGGCAGACCATCTACGAGCAGTACTTC